The present T cell receptor beta chain was sequenced within a study of T cells in Graves' hyperthyroidism and ophthalmopathy (dated by TCRdb to 2018 to 2020). About the investigation overall: Peripheral blood samples were taken at initial diagnosis, before any treatment was given. TCR V-J signatures able to tell the groups apart were searched for in a discovery cohort of some 100 patients, of whom under 45 had Graves' ophthalmopathy and roughly 57 had stable Graves' hyperthyroidism. An independent validation cohort of about 19 hyperthyroidism patients and 17 patients who later progressed to ophthalmopathy tested prospective prediction of ophthalmopathy. The approximately 98 discovery patients were randomly divided into training and test sets at a 7:3 ratio. Thyroid tissue and blood T-cell repertoires from six Graves' hyperthyroidism patients were also compared in the study. Once sampling was done, hyperthyroidism patients were given methimazole at a starting dose of 30 mg daily, whereas ophthalmopathy patients were given high-dose intravenous methylprednisolone. TCR Vbeta CDR3 sequencing of roughly 140 peripheral blood samples (about 45 ophthalmopathy, around 80 hyperthyroidism and approximately 17 progressor patients) is reported in the paper.

In the ophthalmopathy patients, disease was moderately to severely active, with a Clinical Activity Score of 3 or more, a NOSPECS grade of 4 or more, and a duration of less than 3 months. Patients with uncontrolled infections, other autoimmune diseases, pregnancy or lactation were excluded. Diagnoses were based on clinical symptoms, serum thyroxine and TRAb, thyroid ultrasound and orbital computed tomography. PBMCs were separated from about 10 ml of fresh peripheral blood using Ficoll-Paque density gradient centrifugation. Total RNA was extracted using Trizol reagent, and RNA quality was assessed on an Agilent 2100 Bioanalyzer. CDR1 is given as DFQATT and CDR2 as SNEGSKA, both from the germline V gene (reference sequence). Cut back by 8 bases and 11 bases, the V and J ends lie 21 bases apart. Its CDR3 holds 12 amino acids, cysteine through phenylalanine. Of the read, only the CDR3 DNA is kept; its 36 bases are in frame from base 1.

Study-wide conclusions, independent of this receptor: Sample size was not statistically predetermined, and blinding of investigators to group allocation was not performed. During validation, the model predicted progression to ophthalmopathy a median of approximately six months ahead of onset, with around 65% sensitivity and 72% to 80% specificity. Most expanded thyroid clonotypes (frequency above 0.001) were also detected in blood, suggesting blood repertoires may reflect thyroid immune responses. A 13 V-J signature model separated ophthalmopathy from stable hyperthyroidism, with over 85% sensitivity and about 81% specificity in cross-validation and 80%/75% in testing.

The TCR beta CDR3 regions were amplified from the RNA transcripts. A first-round RT-PCR of the TCR CDR3 used the HTBI primer set with the Qiagen OneStep RT-PCR kit. The libraries were constructed in a second round of multiplex PCR and then size-selected and purified. Paired-end sequencing of the libraries was performed with 100 bp reads on an Illumina HiSeq2000. The published analysis was carried out like this. SOAPnuke was used to process the raw data, throwing out any read that contained adapters or uncalled bases, had a mean Phred below 15, or lacked an exact constant-primer or identifier match. High-quality paired reads were merged using COPE v1.2.5, and each unique nucleotide sequence was defined as a clonotype. MiTCR v1.1 was used to align clonotypes to the IMGT TRBV, TRBD and TRBJ reference segments. Analysis was restricted to V-J combinations with a frequency above 0.0001, which covered roughly 99% of repertoires. A TCS score was defined as the ratio between F50 (clonal expansion) and ExV (chaos), using BLOSUM62-based TCRdist between CDR3 peptides within each V-J. Welch's t-statistics and random forest reduced around 550 V-J features to around 14, which were used in a naive Bayes classifier (R e1071). The raw public reads went through TCRdb reprocessing: fastp at Q25, MiXCR clone calling, in-frame beta chains kept. Entries are consolidated by CDR3 protein sequence, retaining the most common genes and DNA. In this record, the V and J calls reflect TCRdb's handling and not the investigators' own analysis. This sample holds some 580,000 distinct CDR3 sequences; 16% were observed only once. Roughly 3.3% of the sample goes to the ten largest clones.

This clonotype was seen a few times. Its antigen specificity is not known. Possible read error: a much larger clone is one base away. The sequencing sample was made of blood. This receptor was taken from a woman aged 35 to 49 with Graves' ophthalmopathy. The rearranged segments are TRBV20-1 and TRBJ1-1; TRBD1 is a weak D gene call, 6 bases matching. CDR3 sequence: CSLEGGAKEAFF. The DNA sequence is as follows: TGCAGTCTAGAGGGGGGCGCGAAGGAGGCTTTCTTT.